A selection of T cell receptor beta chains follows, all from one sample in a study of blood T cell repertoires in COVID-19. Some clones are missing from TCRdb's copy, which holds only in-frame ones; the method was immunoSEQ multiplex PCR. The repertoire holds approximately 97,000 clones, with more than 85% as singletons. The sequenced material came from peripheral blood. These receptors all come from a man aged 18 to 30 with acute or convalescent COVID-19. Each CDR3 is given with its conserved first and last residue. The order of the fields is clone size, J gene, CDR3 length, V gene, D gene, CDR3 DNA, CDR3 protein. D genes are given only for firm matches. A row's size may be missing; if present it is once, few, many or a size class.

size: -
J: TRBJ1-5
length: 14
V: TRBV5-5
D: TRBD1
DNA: TGTGCCAGCAGCCAGGGGGGAGACAATCAGCCCCAGCATTTT
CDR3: CASSQGGDNQPQHF

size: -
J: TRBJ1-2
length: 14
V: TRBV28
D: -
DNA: TGTGCCAGCAGCCAAACAGGGTTTAACTATGGCTACACCTTC
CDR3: CASSQTGFNYGYTF

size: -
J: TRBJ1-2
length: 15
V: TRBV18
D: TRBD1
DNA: TGTGCCAGCTCACTAGAGAGACAGGGGGCTAGTGGCTACACCTTC
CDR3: CASSLERQGASGYTF

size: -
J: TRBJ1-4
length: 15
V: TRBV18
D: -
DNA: TGTGCCAGCTCACGGGTCGGGGCAACTAATGAAAAACTGTTTTTT
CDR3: CASSRVGATNEKLFF

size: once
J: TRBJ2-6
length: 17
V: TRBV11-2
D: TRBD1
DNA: TGTGCCAGCACCCCCAGGACAGGGCGCTCTGGGGCCAACGTCCTGACTTTC
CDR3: CASTPRTGRSGANVLTF

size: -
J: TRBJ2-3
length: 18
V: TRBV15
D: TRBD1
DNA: TGTGCCACCAGCAGAGCCCCTGGACAGGGGGCTAGGACAGATACGCAGTATTTT
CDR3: CATSRAPGQGARTDTQYF

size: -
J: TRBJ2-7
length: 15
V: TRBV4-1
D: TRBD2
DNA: TGCGCCAGCAGCCCTGGACTAGCGGGACCCCACGAGCAGTACTTC
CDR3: CASSPGLAGPHEQYF

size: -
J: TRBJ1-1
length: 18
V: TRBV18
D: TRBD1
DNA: TGTGCCAGCTCCACCTTTGGACAGGGGGGGGGTTTGAGCACTGAAGCTTTCTTT
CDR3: CASSTFGQGGGLSTEAFF

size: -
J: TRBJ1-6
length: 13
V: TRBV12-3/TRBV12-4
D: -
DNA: TGTGCCAGCAGTTTACCGGGGGGTTCACCCCTCCACTTT
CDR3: CASSLPGGSPLHF

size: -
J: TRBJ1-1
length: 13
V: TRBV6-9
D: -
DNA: TGTGCCAGCAGTTATTCGACAGAAGCTGAAGCTTTCTTT
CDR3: CASSYSTEAEAFF

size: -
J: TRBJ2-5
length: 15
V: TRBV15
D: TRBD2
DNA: TGTGCCACGGGGGCGGGGACTAGCAACCAAGAGACCCAGTACTTC
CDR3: CATGAGTSNQETQYF

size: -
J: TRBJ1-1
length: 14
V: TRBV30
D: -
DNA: TGTGCCTCCACCACTGGACAGAAGAACACTGAAGCTTTCTTT
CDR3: CASTTGQKNTEAFF

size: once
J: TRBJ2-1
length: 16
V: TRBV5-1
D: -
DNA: TGCGCCAGCAGCTTGACCGCCGGGGTAGCCTACAATGAGCAGTTCTTC
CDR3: CASSLTAGVAYNEQFF

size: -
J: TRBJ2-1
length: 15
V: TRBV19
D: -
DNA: TGTGCCAGTAGTATAAGACATAGCTCCTACAATGAGCAGTTCTTC
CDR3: CASSIRHSSYNEQFF

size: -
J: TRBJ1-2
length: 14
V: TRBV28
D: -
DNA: TGTGCCATACATAGAGCAGGGGTTGCCTATGGCTACACCTTC
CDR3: CAIHRAGVAYGYTF

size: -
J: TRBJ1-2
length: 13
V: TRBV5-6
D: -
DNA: TGTGCCAGCAGATTGCGACAGCTCTATGGCTACACCTTC
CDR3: CASRLRQLYGYTF

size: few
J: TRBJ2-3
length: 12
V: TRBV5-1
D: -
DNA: TGCGCCAGCAGCTTCGAGACAGATACGCAGTATTTT
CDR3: CASSFETDTQYF

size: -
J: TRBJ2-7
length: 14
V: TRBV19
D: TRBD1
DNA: TGTGCCAGTAGTATTCAGGGGGCGGGCTACGAGCAGTACTTC
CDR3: CASSIQGAGYEQYF

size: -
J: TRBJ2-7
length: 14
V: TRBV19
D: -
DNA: TGTGCCAGTAGTATGAGCAGGGCTAACAACGAGCAGTACTTC
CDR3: CASSMSRANNEQYF

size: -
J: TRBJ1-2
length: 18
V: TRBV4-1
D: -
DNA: TGCGCCAGCAGCCAAGATAGCAGGGATGGAGGGCTTAACTATGGCTACACCTTC
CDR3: CASSQDSRDGGLNYGYTF

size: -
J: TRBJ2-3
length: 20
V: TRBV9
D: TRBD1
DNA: TGTGCCAGCAGCGTAAGCCCTTACAGGGGTTGGGATGGAGGCACAGATACGCAGTATTTT
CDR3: CASSVSPYRGWDGGTDTQYF

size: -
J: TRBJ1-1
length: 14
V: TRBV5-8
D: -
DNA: TGTGCCAGCAGCTTGGAGAGGCTGGACACTGAAGCTTTCTTT
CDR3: CASSLERLDTEAFF

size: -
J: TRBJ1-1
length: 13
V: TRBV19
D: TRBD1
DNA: TGTGCCAGTAGTGCACAGGGGAATCTGGAAGCTTTCTTT
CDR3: CASSAQGNLEAFF

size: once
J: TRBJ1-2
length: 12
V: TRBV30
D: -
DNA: TGTGCCTGGAGTGTACAAAGGGGGGGCTACACCTTC
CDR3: CAWSVQRGGYTF

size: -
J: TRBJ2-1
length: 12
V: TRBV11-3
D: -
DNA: TGTGCCAGCAGCCAAGGACAGCTTGAGCAGTTCTTC
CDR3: CASSQGQLEQFF

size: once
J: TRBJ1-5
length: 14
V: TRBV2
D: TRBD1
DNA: TGTGCCAGCAGTGAGGGGACAGGGGATCAGCCCCAGCATTTT
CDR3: CASSEGTGDQPQHF

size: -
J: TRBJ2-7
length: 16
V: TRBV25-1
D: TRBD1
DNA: TGTGCCAGCAGTGATCCAACCGGGACAGGAGCCTACGAGCAGTACTTC
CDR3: CASSDPTGTGAYEQYF

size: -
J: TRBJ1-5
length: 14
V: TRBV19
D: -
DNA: TGTGCCAGTAGTCCCCGACAGTTCAATCAGCCCCAGCATTTT
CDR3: CASSPRQFNQPQHF

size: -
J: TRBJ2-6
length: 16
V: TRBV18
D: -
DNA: TGTGCCAGCTCGATCACTGGGCCCTCTGGGGCCAACGTCCTGACTTTC
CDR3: CASSITGPSGANVLTF